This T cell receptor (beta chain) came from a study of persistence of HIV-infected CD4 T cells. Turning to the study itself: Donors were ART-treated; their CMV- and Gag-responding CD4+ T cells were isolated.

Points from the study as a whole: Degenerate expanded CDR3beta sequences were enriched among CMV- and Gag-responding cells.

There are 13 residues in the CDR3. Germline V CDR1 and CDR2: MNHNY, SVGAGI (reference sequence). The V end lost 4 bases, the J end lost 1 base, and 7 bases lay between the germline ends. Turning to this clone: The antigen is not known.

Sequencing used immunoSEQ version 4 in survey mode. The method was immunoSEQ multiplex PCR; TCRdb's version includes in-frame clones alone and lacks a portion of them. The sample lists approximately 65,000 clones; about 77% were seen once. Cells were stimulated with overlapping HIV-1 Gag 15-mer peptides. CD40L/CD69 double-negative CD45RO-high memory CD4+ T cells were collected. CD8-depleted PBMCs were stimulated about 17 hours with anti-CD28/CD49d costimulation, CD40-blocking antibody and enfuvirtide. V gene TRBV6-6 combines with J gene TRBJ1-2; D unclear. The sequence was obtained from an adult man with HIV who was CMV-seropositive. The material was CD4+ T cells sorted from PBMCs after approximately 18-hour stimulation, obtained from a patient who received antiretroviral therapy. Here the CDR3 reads CASSSQDNYGYTF. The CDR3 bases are TGTGCCAGCAGTTCTCAGGATAACTATGGCTACACCTTC.